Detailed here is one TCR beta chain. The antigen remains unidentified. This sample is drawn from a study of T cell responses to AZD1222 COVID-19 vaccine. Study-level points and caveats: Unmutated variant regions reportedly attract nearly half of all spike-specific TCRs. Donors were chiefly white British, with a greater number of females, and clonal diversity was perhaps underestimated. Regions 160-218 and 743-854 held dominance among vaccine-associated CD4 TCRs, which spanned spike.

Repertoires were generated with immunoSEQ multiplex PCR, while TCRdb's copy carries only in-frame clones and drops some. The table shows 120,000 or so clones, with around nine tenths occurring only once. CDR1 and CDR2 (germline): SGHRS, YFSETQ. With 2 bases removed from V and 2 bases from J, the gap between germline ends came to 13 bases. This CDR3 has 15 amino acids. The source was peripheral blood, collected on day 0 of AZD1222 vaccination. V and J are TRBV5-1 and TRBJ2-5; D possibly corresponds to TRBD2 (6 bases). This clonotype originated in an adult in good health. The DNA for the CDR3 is TGCGCCAGCAGCTTCGGGGGAGCCGCTCAAGAGACCCAGTACTTC. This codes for CASSFGGAAQETQYF.